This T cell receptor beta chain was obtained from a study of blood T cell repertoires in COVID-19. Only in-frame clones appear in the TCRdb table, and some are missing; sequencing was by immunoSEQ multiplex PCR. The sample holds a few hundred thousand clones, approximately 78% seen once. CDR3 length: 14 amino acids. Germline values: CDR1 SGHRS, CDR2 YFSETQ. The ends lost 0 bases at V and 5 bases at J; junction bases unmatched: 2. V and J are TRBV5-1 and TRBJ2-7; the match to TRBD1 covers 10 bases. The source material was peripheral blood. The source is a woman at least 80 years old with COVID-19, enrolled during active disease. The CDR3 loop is CASSLGQGANEQYF. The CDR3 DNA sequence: TGCGCCAGCAGCTTGGGACAGGGGGCGAACGAGCAGTACTTC.